These T cell receptor beta chains were read from a single sample in a study of cytomegalovirus exposure and HLA in healthy donors. The data were produced by immunoSEQ multiplex PCR, yet TCRdb's version contains in-frame clones alone and is incomplete. This sample has 100,000 to 120,000 clones, with about 80% found just once. Input material: PBMCs. The origin of the receptors is an older woman in good health and CMV-seropositive. Each CDR3 is given with its conserved first and last residue. The order of the fields is D gene, J gene, V gene, CDR3 protein. A D gene is named only where the DNA matches it firmly.

D gene: TRBD2
J gene: TRBJ2-7
V gene: TRBV5-6
CDR3 protein: CASSTEPGLAGAPSYEQYF

D gene: .
J gene: .
V gene: TRBV29-1
CDR3 protein: CSVVGLRSYEQYF

D gene: .
J gene: TRBJ1-2
V gene: TRBV7-9
CDR3 protein: CASSLVERRGGYTF

D gene: .
J gene: TRBJ2-7
V gene: TRBV19
CDR3 protein: CASSGLRPTYEQYF

D gene: TRBD2
J gene: TRBJ2-7
V gene: TRBV7-2
CDR3 protein: CASSPLGGDRSYEQYF

D gene: .
J gene: TRBJ2-7
V gene: TRBV5-4
CDR3 protein: CASSLGGGYEQYF

D gene: TRBD2
J gene: TRBJ2-7
V gene: TRBV6-6
CDR3 protein: CASTPRGGGQYEQYF

D gene: .
J gene: TRBJ2-3
V gene: TRBV7-2
CDR3 protein: CASSLGQSTDTQYF

D gene: TRBD1
J gene: TRBJ1-3
V gene: TRBV6-1
CDR3 protein: CASSGGQGSGNTIYF

D gene: TRBD2
J gene: TRBJ2-1
V gene: TRBV13
CDR3 protein: CASSLGLAGSHEQFF

D gene: TRBD2
J gene: TRBJ2-1
V gene: TRBV9
CDR3 protein: CASSGRGLAGGYNEQFF

D gene: .
J gene: TRBJ1-1
V gene: TRBV7-6
CDR3 protein: CASSLQTGNTEAFF

D gene: TRBD1
J gene: TRBJ2-2
V gene: TRBV9
CDR3 protein: CASSVVGQGSNTGELFF

D gene: .
J gene: TRBJ2-7
V gene: TRBV28
CDR3 protein: CASSPNRWDSAYEQYF

D gene: .
J gene: TRBJ2-5
V gene: TRBV20-1
CDR3 protein: CSPNTQETQYF

D gene: .
J gene: TRBJ1-3
V gene: TRBV28
CDR3 protein: CASSLGPDSGNTIYF

D gene: TRBD1
J gene: TRBJ1-4
V gene: TRBV19
CDR3 protein: CASSNTGGEGNEKLFF

D gene: .
J gene: TRBJ1-5
V gene: TRBV28
CDR3 protein: CASSSPSGNQPQHF

D gene: TRBD2
J gene: TRBJ2-1
V gene: TRBV6-1
CDR3 protein: CASIRAGGDNEQFF

D gene: .
J gene: TRBJ2-5
V gene: TRBV4-1
CDR3 protein: CASSQVWTAETQYF

D gene: .
J gene: TRBJ2-7
V gene: TRBV6-5
CDR3 protein: CASSSPSDGRYEQYF

D gene: TRBD2
J gene: TRBJ2-5
V gene: TRBV5-1
CDR3 protein: CASRTGTSGTQETQYF

D gene: TRBD1
J gene: TRBJ1-1
V gene: TRBV30
CDR3 protein: CAWTGGGATEAFF

D gene: TRBD1
J gene: TRBJ1-6
V gene: TRBV19
CDR3 protein: CASAGQGMSPLHF

D gene: .
J gene: TRBJ1-2
V gene: TRBV2
CDR3 protein: CASSESLIYGYTF

D gene: .
J gene: TRBJ2-7
V gene: TRBV6-1
CDR3 protein: CASRGAYRSSYEQYF

D gene: TRBD1
J gene: TRBJ2-7
V gene: TRBV5-1
CDR3 protein: CASSSTDGTGVNEQYF

D gene: TRBD1
J gene: TRBJ1-1
V gene: TRBV25-1
CDR3 protein: CASSDHRGPAFF

D gene: .
J gene: TRBJ2-5
V gene: TRBV2
CDR3 protein: CASQTNRGETQYF

D gene: TRBD1
J gene: TRBJ2-5
V gene: TRBV5-6
CDR3 protein: CASSLVAGGRETQYF

D gene: TRBD1
J gene: TRBJ1-4
V gene: TRBV5-1
CDR3 protein: CASCYGQGNEKLFF

D gene: .
J gene: TRBJ1-1
V gene: TRBV5-5
CDR3 protein: CASSLDLNSNTEAFF

D gene: .
J gene: TRBJ2-7
V gene: TRBV6-5
CDR3 protein: CASRFGLFSYEQYF

D gene: .
J gene: TRBJ2-2
V gene: TRBV5-1
CDR3 protein: CASSLSVGTNTGELFF

D gene: .
J gene: TRBJ1-5
V gene: TRBV19
CDR3 protein: CASSIDGHTAYSNQPQHF

D gene: .
J gene: TRBJ1-3
V gene: TRBV30
CDR3 protein: CAWSVLGNTIYF

D gene: .
J gene: TRBJ2-7
V gene: TRBV5-1
CDR3 protein: CASSSRDSYEQYF

D gene: .
J gene: TRBJ1-2
V gene: TRBV4-1
CDR3 protein: CASSQDHGARGKANYGYTF

D gene: .
J gene: TRBJ1-2
V gene: TRBV27
CDR3 protein: CASSFTGNYGYTF

D gene: TRBD2
J gene: TRBJ2-2
V gene: TRBV9
CDR3 protein: CASSAGTSGRANTGELFF

D gene: .
J gene: TRBJ2-3
V gene: TRBV7-9
CDR3 protein: CASSPGTAADTQYF

D gene: TRBD1
J gene: TRBJ1-5
V gene: TRBV2
CDR3 protein: CASSWGTGERQPQHF

D gene: .
J gene: TRBJ2-5
V gene: TRBV2
CDR3 protein: CASSGGLQETQYF

D gene: .
J gene: TRBJ2-3
V gene: TRBV5-1
CDR3 protein: CASSFGGLSTDTQYF

D gene: .
J gene: TRBJ2-7
V gene: TRBV27
CDR3 protein: CASFSVSYEQYF

D gene: .
J gene: TRBJ2-5
V gene: TRBV5-1
CDR3 protein: CASSYTGKGETQYF

D gene: .
J gene: TRBJ1-1
V gene: TRBV28
CDR3 protein: CASSSGQAPTVPFF

D gene: .
J gene: TRBJ1-1
V gene: TRBV7-8
CDR3 protein: CASSSGGGNTEAFF

D gene: TRBD1
J gene: TRBJ1-2
V gene: TRBV19
CDR3 protein: CASSIPSADRAGYTF

D gene: .
J gene: TRBJ2-3
V gene: TRBV7-2
CDR3 protein: CASSLMYGSTDTQYF

D gene: TRBD1
J gene: TRBJ2-1
V gene: TRBV25-1
CDR3 protein: CASSAGTEQYNEQFF

D gene: TRBD2
J gene: TRBJ2-7
V gene: TRBV5-6
CDR3 protein: CASSAGTSGTIQYEQYF

D gene: TRBD2
J gene: TRBJ2-1
V gene: TRBV11-3
CDR3 protein: CASSSFSGLAGGDEQFF

D gene: TRBD1
J gene: TRBJ2-2
V gene: TRBV5-1
CDR3 protein: CASSPLPGTGVSGELFF

D gene: TRBD1
J gene: TRBJ2-1
V gene: TRBV7-6
CDR3 protein: CASSYRQGNDNEQFF

D gene: TRBD2
J gene: TRBJ2-2
V gene: TRBV10-1
CDR3 protein: CASSDSGGDGGELFF

D gene: TRBD1
J gene: TRBJ2-7
V gene: TRBV29-1
CDR3 protein: CSVYQDRAHSYEQYF

D gene: .
J gene: TRBJ2-5
V gene: TRBV13
CDR3 protein: CASSLGDLVLGQETQYF

D gene: .
J gene: TRBJ1-4
V gene: TRBV9
CDR3 protein: CASSARAQDTNEKLFF